Each of the 3 T cell receptor beta chains below was sequenced from the same sample in a study of STAT5B mutations in CD4+ large granular lymphocyte leukemia. Measured with immunoSEQ multiplex PCR; TCRdb has only the in-frame clones, and not every one. The top ten clones hold approximately 0.65% of a sample with tens of thousands of clones, approximately 79% of them seen once. Sample: CD4+ T cells from blood buffy coats. These receptor sequences come from a human donor in good health.

This clone was detected only a few times. The chain employs TRBV7-8 and TRBJ2-7, with D hard to call. The germline V and J ends were trimmed by 5 bases and 6 bases, with 17 bases remaining between them. Germline values: CDR1 SGHVS, CDR2 FQNEAQ. CDR3 size: 14 residues. CDR3 sequence reads: CASSPLSSTTEQYF. Here the CDR3 DNA reads TGTGCCAGCAGCCCGCTTAGCAGCACGACCGAGCAGTACTTC.

J is TRBJ2-5 and V is TRBV29-1; D remains ambiguous. Germline values: CDR1 SQVTM, CDR2 ANQGSEA. The CDR3 contains 8 residues. CDR3 protein: CSCETQYF. As DNA, the CDR3 is TGCAGTTGCGAGACCCAGTACTTC.

This clone was detected a few times. The rearrangement links TRBV5-4 to TRBJ1-4, with D perhaps TRBD1 (5 bases). This CDR3 region has 13 residues. V was clipped by 3 bases and J by 7 bases, with 10 bases between them. The V gene's germline CDR1 is SGHNT and CDR2 YYREEE (reference sequence). CDR3 region: CASSSVGAEKLFF. The CDR3 bases are TGTGCCAGCAGCTCAGTAGGGGCTGAAAAACTGTTTTTT.